Shown below are 10 T cell receptor beta chains from a single sample sequenced in a study of radiation and T cells in renal cell carcinoma. As to time point: blood 4 weeks post-SBRT, at nephrectomy. The sample's treatment: 15 Gy SBRT to primary tumor, nephrectomy 4 weeks later. The assay was immunoSEQ multiplex PCR, and TCRdb's table has in-frame clones only and misses some. The table lists over 90,000 clones, more than 65% of them singletons. The sample consisted of blood, taken from a patient whose treatment included radiotherapy and nephrectomy. All receptors come from a man aged 55 to 70 with renal cell carcinoma.

The chain combines TRBV10-1 with TRBJ2-5, with 7 bases aligning to TRBD2. Germline V gene sequence: CDR1 WNHNN, CDR2 SYGVQD (reference sequence). The CDR3 is 14 residues long. The ends lost 3 bases at V and 2 bases at J; junction bases unmatched: 3. CDR3 residues: CASSDGGRQETQYF. For the CDR3, the DNA is TGCGCCAGCAGTGACGGCGGGAGACAAGAGACCCAGTACTTC.

The rearrangement uses TRBV28 and TRBJ1-2; 7 bases map to TRBD1. Trimming at V came to 6 bases and at J to 2 bases, leaving 3 bases not matched to a gene. CDR1 is MDHEN, CDR2 SYDVKM, per germline. The CDR3 has 13 residues. Written as DNA, the CDR3 is TGTGCCAGCAGACCGGACAGGAACTATGGCTACACCTTC. Translating gives CASRPDRNYGYTF.

This clone came up a few times. The V gene is TRBV15, the J gene TRBJ2-7; 9 positions agree with TRBD1. Germline loops: CDR1 LNHNV, CDR2 YYDKDF (reference sequence). Unmatched junction bases numbered 13, after V lost 5 bases and J lost 5 bases. The CDR3 loop spans 16 amino acids. The CDR3 here is CATSQGSGQGSHEQYF. CDR3 DNA: TGTGCCACCAGCCAGGGTTCTGGACAGGGGTCCCACGAGCAGTACTTC.

The V gene is TRBV4-2, the J gene TRBJ2-5, with 9 positions matching TRBD2. There are 19 residues in the CDR3. Germline V gives CDR1 LGHNA, CDR2 YNFKEQ. V was pared by 3 bases and J by 4 bases, with 18 bases of the junction left unmatched. The CDR3 nucleotides are TGTGCCAGCAGCCAGGGGCAGGTGTCCGCGGGAGGGACCGGAGAGACCCAGTACTTC. Its translation is CASSQGQVSAGGTGETQYF.

V gene TRBV2 combines with J gene TRBJ1-2; TRBD1 aligns across 7 bases. Germline values: CDR1 SNHLY, CDR2 FYNNEI. The CDR3 runs to 12 residues. V shed 4 bases, J shed 12 bases, and the junction held 8 bases outside the gene matches. CDR3 in DNA: TGTGCCAGCAGTGTTAGGGGGGACAGTCACACCTTC. Its translation: CASSVRGDSHTF. The whole variable domain, filled in from reference TRBV2 and TRBJ1-2, reads EPEVTQTPSHQVTQMGQEVILRCVPISNHLYFYWYRQILGQKVEFLVSFYNNEISEKSEIFDDQFSVERPDGSNFTLKIRSTKLEDSAMYFCASSVRGDSHTFGSGTRLTVV.

The chain has TRBV27 and TRBJ1-4; the match to TRBD1 covers 7 bases. V was pared by 6 bases and J by 4 bases, with 11 bases of the junction left unmatched. The germline CDR1 and CDR2 sequences are MNHEY and SMNVEV (reference sequence). CDR3 size: 16 residues. The CDR3 bases are TGTGCCAGCAGGTCGACCACAGGGGCGATTAATGAAAAACTGTTTTTT. Amino acid sequence: CASRSTTGAINEKLFF.

V usage is TRBV4-1 and J usage is TRBJ1-3; D gene ambiguous. The CDR3 has 16 amino acids. The V and J ends lost 1 base and 0 bases respectively, with 10 bases between them. The germline V gene has CDR1 MGHRA and CDR2 YSYEKL. The CDR3 sequence is CASSQVMDFSGNTIYF. For the CDR3, the DNA is TGCGCCAGCAGCCAAGTCATGGACTTCTCTGGAAACACCATATATTTT.

The V gene is TRBV4-1, the J gene TRBJ2-3; 14 bases map to TRBD2. The CDR3 extends over 18 amino acids. CDR1 MGHRA and CDR2 YSYEKL come from the germline V gene. Losses at the gene ends were 0 bases for V and 11 bases for J; bases not matched to a gene: 13. The CDR3 sequence: CASSQETLVGTSGRRQYF. CDR3 nucleotides: TGCGCCAGCAGCCAAGAGACGTTGGTCGGGACTAGCGGGAGACGGCAGTATTTT.

The gene calls are TRBV18 and TRBJ2-1; 10 bases are shared with TRBD2. The CDR3 has 14 amino acids. Germline V gene data show CDR1 as KGHSH and CDR2 as LQKENI. V was pared by 6 bases and J by 6 bases, with 5 bases of the junction left unmatched. This CDR3 reads CASSLAGDSNEQFF. The DNA for the CDR3 is TGTGCCAGCTCCCTAGCGGGAGATTCCAATGAGCAGTTCTTC.

V is TRBV5-4 and J is TRBJ2-3; 7 bases line up with TRBD1. The V gene's germline CDR1 is SGHNT and CDR2 YYREEE (reference sequence). The J segment lost 4 bases and the V segment lost 1 base, leaving 3 bases of the junction unmatched. The CDR3 runs 14 residues. CDR3 amino acids: CASSLPQGADTQYF. The CDR3 DNA sequence: TGTGCCAGCAGCTTGCCGCAGGGGGCAGATACGCAGTATTTT.